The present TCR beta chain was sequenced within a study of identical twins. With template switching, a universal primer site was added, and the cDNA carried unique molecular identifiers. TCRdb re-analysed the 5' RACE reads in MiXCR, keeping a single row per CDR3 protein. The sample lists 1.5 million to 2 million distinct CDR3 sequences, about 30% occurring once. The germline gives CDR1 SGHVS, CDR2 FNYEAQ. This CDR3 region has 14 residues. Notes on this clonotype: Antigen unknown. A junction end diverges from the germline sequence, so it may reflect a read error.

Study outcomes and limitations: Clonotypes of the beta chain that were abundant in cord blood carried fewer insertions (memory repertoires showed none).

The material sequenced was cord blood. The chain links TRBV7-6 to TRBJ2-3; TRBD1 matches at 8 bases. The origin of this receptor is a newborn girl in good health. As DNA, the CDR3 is TGTGCCAGCACCCCATGGCAGGGGGCAGATACGCGGTATTTT. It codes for CASTPWQGADTRYF.